The text below deals with one T cell receptor beta chain. These data come from a study of blood T cell repertoires in COVID-19. Study summary: Samples taken during acute and convalescent COVID-19 were collected in the United States, Italy and Spain. PBMCs, B-cell-depleted T cells, or T cells provided the cDNA or gDNA that made up the material.

The protocol was immunoSEQ multiplex PCR, while the TCRdb copy is restricted to in-frame clones and leaves out a portion. The top ten clones hold roughly 5.9% of a sample with tens of thousands of clones, over 75% of them seen once. Trimming took off 1 base at V and 7 bases at J, with 12 bases between the two ends. Germline lookup yields CDR1 SGHTS and CDR2 YDEGEE. The CDR3 covers 13 residues. The clonotype comes from a man aged 50 to 59 with active COVID-19. The specimen sequenced was peripheral blood. The rearrangement joins TRBV5-8 to TRBJ2-7, with a possible D match to TRBD2 (6 bases). DNA of the CDR3: TGTGCCAGCAGCTTGAGCGGCGGGGCTGAGCAGTACTTC. This translates into CASSLSGGAEQYF.